The 14 T cell receptor beta chains reported below all come from one sample, sequenced in a study of blood T cell repertoires in COVID-19. Profiled with immunoSEQ multiplex PCR; TCRdb holds only in-frame clones, not every one. The profile shows fewer than 110,000 clones, 85% of them singletons. Sample: peripheral blood. The receptors were sampled from a woman in her sixties or seventies with active or convalescent COVID-19.

This chain uses TRBV5-5 with TRBJ2-1; D remains ambiguous. The V gene lost 0 bases and the J gene lost 3 bases, with 10 bases spanning the gap. The germline V gene encodes CDR1 SGHKS and CDR2 YYEKEE (reference sequence). This CDR3 comprises 15 residues. CDR3 sequence reads: CASSLESQVYNEQFF. In DNA, the CDR3 is TGTGCCAGCAGCTTGGAATCCCAGGTCTACAATGAGCAGTTCTTC.

This clone appeared once. The gene calls are TRBV20-1 and TRBJ2-3; D unresolved. Germline V CDR1 and CDR2: DFQATT, SNEGSKA (reference sequence). This CDR3 spans 11 amino acids. The V end was cut by 6 bases, the J end by 4 bases, with 8 bases between. CDR3: CSATHSDTQYF. For the CDR3, the DNA is TGCAGTGCAACTCATTCAGATACGCAGTATTTT.

For the CDR3, the DNA is TGTGCCAGCTCACGGGACAGGGGGGCCTACAATGAGCAGTTCTTC. Its translation: CASSRDRGAYNEQFF. The chain couples TRBV18 to TRBJ2-1; 11 nucleotides match TRBD1. The CDR3 is 15 residues long. J lost 2 bases, V lost 4 bases, and 1 base had no gene match. The germline CDR1 and CDR2 sequences are KGHSH and LQKENI. Drawing the rest from reference TRBV18 and TRBJ2-1, the complete variable domain is NAGVMQNPRHLVRRRGQEARLRCSPMKGHSHVYWYRQLPEEGLKFMVYLQKENIIDESGMPKERFSAEFPKEGPSILRIQQVVRGDSAAYFCASSRDRGAYNEQFFGPGTRLTVL.

The chain combines TRBV6-2 or TRBV6-3 with TRBJ1-6; no clear D. The CDR3 contains 16 residues. V dropped 5 bases and J dropped 0 bases, with 11 bases sitting between them. CDR1 and CDR2 from the germline V gene are MNHEY and SVGEGT. The CDR3 DNA sequence: TGTGCCAGCAGTGACCCGACGGGCTCCTATAATTCACCCCTCCACTTT. As protein: CASSDPTGSYNSPLHF.

The V gene is TRBV2, the J gene TRBJ2-3; 11 bases line up with TRBD2. In germline, CDR1 is SNHLY, CDR2 FYNNEI. With V trimmed by 4 bases and J by 3 bases, 6 bases remained unmatched. This CDR3 is 16 amino acids long. This CDR3 is CASSVISGGATDTQYF. For the CDR3, the DNA is TGTGCCAGCAGTGTGATTAGCGGGGGGGCAACAGATACGCAGTATTTT.

The CDR3 loop is CASSQDPGVGAGELFF. In nucleotides, the CDR3 is TGTGCCAGCAGCCAAGACCCGGGGGTGGGAGCCGGGGAGCTGTTTTTT. The V gene is TRBV4-2, the J gene TRBJ2-2, with D perhaps TRBD2 (6 bases). Per the germline V gene, CDR1 is LGHNA and CDR2 is YNFKEQ. Between the trimmed V and J ends, which lost 0 bases and 6 bases, there was a span of 14 bases. The CDR3 consists of 16 residues.

The V call is TRBV2, the J call TRBJ1-5; a weak D match, TRBD1 (5 bases). This CDR3 spans 18 amino acids. CDR1 SNHLY and CDR2 FYNNEI come from the germline V gene. V dropped 4 bases and J dropped 6 bases, with 25 bases sitting between them. The CDR3 protein is CASSAEEGGPGVGQPQHF. The CDR3 region has the DNA TGTGCCAGCAGTGCGGAGGAGGGAGGACCGGGGGTGGGTCAGCCCCAGCATTTT.

The chain joins TRBV6-1 to TRBJ2-5, with D unclear. This CDR3 is built from 14 residues. The germline V and J ends were trimmed by 1 base and 2 bases, with 8 bases remaining between them. CDR1 is MNHNS and CDR2 is SASEGT in the germline V gene. The CDR3 DNA reads TGTGCCAGCAGTGAAGGGCCGTTACAAGAGACCCAGTACTTC. It is translated as CASSEGPLQETQYF.

In this sample, this clone turned up a few times. This chain connects TRBV11-2 to TRBJ2-5; 8 nucleotides align to TRBD1. Germline CDR1 and CDR2: SGHAT and FQNNGV. V shed 4 bases, J shed 1 base, and the junction held 8 bases outside the gene matches. This CDR3 has 16 residues. The DNA for the CDR3 is TGTGCCAGCAGCTCGCTGTGGACAGGGCCCCAAGAGACCCAGTACTTC. This sequence encodes CASSSLWTGPQETQYF.

This chain uses TRBV6-1 with TRBJ2-7, with D uncertain. The CDR3 is 13 residues long. Deletions cut 2 bases from V and 9 bases from J, with 14 bases between. Per the germline V gene, CDR1 is MNHNS and CDR2 is SASEGT. For the CDR3, the DNA is TGTGCCAGCAGTGAACCTACAATACGAGGGCAGTACTTC. Protein: CASSEPTIRGQYF.

This sequence joins TRBV6-5 and TRBJ1-4, with TRBD1 identical over 10 bases. Germline CDR1 is MNHEY and CDR2 is SVGAGI. With 6 bases clipped from V and 6 bases from J, the junction kept 7 bases outside the gene matches. The CDR3 runs 15 residues. CDR3 sequence: CASSSTGGFYEKLFF. In DNA, the CDR3 is TGTGCCAGCAGCTCGACAGGGGGCTTTTATGAAAAACTGTTTTTT.

V gene TRBV5-1 combines with J gene TRBJ2-1, with D possibly matching TRBD2 (6 bases). This CDR3 is 14 amino acids long. The V and J ends lost 4 bases and 0 bases respectively, with 8 bases between them. Germline assignment: CDR1 SGHRS and CDR2 YFSETQ. CDR3 DNA: TGCGCCAGCAGCCCGGGGGACTCCTACAATGAGCAGTTCTTC. It is translated as CASSPGDSYNEQFF.

The chain links TRBV7-9 to TRBJ2-3; 9 positions match TRBD2. After removal of 10 bases from V and 4 bases from J, the junction contained 12 bases not matched to a gene. CDR1 SEHNR and CDR2 FQNEAQ come from the germline V gene (reference sequence). The CDR3 runs 15 residues. CDR3 bases: TGTGCCATCCCTTTGGCGGGGGGGCCACCAGATACGCAGTATTTT. As protein: CAIPLAGGPPDTQYF.

V and J are TRBV5-4 and TRBJ2-4; 8 positions match TRBD2. Germline CDR1 is SGHNT and CDR2 is YYREEE (reference sequence). The CDR3 spans 15 residues. The V segment lost 4 bases and the J segment 1 base; nucleotides outside the gene matches: 4. This CDR3 reads CASSAGGVAKNIQYF. The CDR3 DNA reads TGTGCCAGCAGCGCCGGGGGGGTCGCCAAAAACATTCAGTACTTC.